This is a list of T cell receptor beta chains from one sample in a study of blood T cell repertoires in COVID-19. The data were produced by immunoSEQ multiplex PCR, yet TCRdb's version contains in-frame clones alone and is incomplete. The sample holds a few hundred thousand clones; approximately 90% are singletons and the top ten take roughly 1.2%. The sequencing sample was made of PBMCs or T cells enriched from blood (not recorded which). These receptors were collected from a woman between 18 and 30 years old who had recovered from COVID-19. Each CDR3 is given with its conserved first and last residue.

V	J	CDR3
TRBV6-1	TRBJ2-5	CASSEQGQIPETQYF
TRBV28	TRBJ2-3	CASSFPETDTQYF
TRBV9	TRBJ2-7	CASSVETGGEQYF
TRBV5-1	TRBJ1-1	CASSAGTGVNTEAFF
TRBV7-9	TRBJ1-2	CASSSEHLVSYGYTF
TRBV7-9	TRBJ1-3	CASSSTGGGNTIYF
TRBV5-5	TRBJ1-6	CASSSPGRNSPLHF
TRBV11-2	TRBJ1-5	CASSLDRVGPNQPQHF
TRBV4-3	TRBJ1-6	CASSQGTGGGGSPLHF
TRBV5-1	TRBJ1-1	CASSFSTGVNTEAFF
TRBV2	TRBJ2-5	CASSGDSGGVETQYF
TRBV5-1	TRBJ2-2	CASSLRQTGELFF
TRBV5-1	TRBJ1-1	CASSPEGWNTEAFF
TRBV7-2	TRBJ1-1	CASSSNTGTEAFF
TRBV28	TRBJ2-3	CASRGTSSYTQYF
TRBV15	TRBJ2-1	CATSRTGNDNEQFF
TRBV5-6	TRBJ1-2	CASSRDRGSFPYGYTF
TRBV3-1/TRBV3-2	TRBJ2-5	CASSQDLSGEETQYF
TRBV6-5	TRBJ2-7	CASSLTGKEQYF
TRBV19	TRBJ1-3	CASSLLSGNTIYF
TRBV7-8	TRBJ1-1	CASSPNIRAGNFEAFF
TRBV5-1	TRBJ2-5	CASSLGQGGETQYF
TRBV4-3	TRBJ2-7	CASSLTTGTYEQYF
TRBV6-1	TRBJ2-7	CASSEVVVPTYEQYF
TRBV11-3	TRBJ1-2	CASSFGLTQGRRGYTF
TRBV19	TRBJ2-1	CASKGQNEQFF
TRBV5-6	TRBJ2-7	CASSLDSEAYEQYF
TRBV30	TRBJ2-1	CAWRGAGGSSYNEQFF